The 18 T cell receptor beta chains below come from one sample, sequenced in a study of T cells expressing NK-cell markers. Each CDR3 protein gets one entry in TCRdb, which reprocessed the 5' RACE reads and gives no DNA. The sample data list 500,000 to 700,000 distinct CDR3 sequences. Sequenced: blood T cells: a sorted CD56 or NKG2C T cell subset, CD4+ or CD8+ T cells, or bulk PBMC T cells (not recorded which). The receptors originated from a man aged 18 to 30 in good health.

V usage is TRBV7-2 and J usage is TRBJ2-5; the TCRdb D gene call, TRBD1, has no DNA to confirm it. The germline V gene encodes CDR1 SGHTA and CDR2 FQGNSA. This CDR3 is built from 13 residues. This CDR3 is CASSHGDRSNQYF.

The rearrangement links TRBV4-2 to TRBJ2-1; the D call from TCRdb, TRBD1, cannot be confirmed without DNA. The CDR3 is made up of 13 amino acids. Germline V lookup: CDR1 LGHNA, CDR2 YNFKEQ. CDR3 protein: CASSQGSGSEQFF.

The genes are TRBV7-9 and TRBJ2-2; the D call from TCRdb, TRBD2, cannot be confirmed without DNA. The CDR3 is 19 amino acids. Germline V gene sequence: CDR1 SEHNR, CDR2 FQNEAQ (reference sequence). CDR3 sequence reads: CASSPLIAETQLNTGELFF.

V and J are TRBV3-1 and TRBJ1-1; TCRdb's assignment of TRBD1 cannot be checked, as there is no DNA. The CDR3 contains 14 residues. Germline values: CDR1 LGHDT, CDR2 YNNKEL (reference sequence). The CDR3 protein is CASTHGQKNTEAFF. The full variable domain, with the rest looked up from reference TRBV3-1 and TRBJ1-1, is DTAVSQTPKYLVTQMGNDKSIKCEQNLGHDTMYWYKQDSKKFLKIMFSYNNKELIINETVPNRFSPKSPDKAHLNLHINSLELGDSAVYFCASTHGQKNTEAFFGQGTRLTVV.

The chain carries TRBV12-3 or TRBV12-4 and TRBJ2-2. CDR3 length: 13 residues. The CDR3 sequence is CASRPTNTGELFF.

The chain recombines TRBV29-1 with TRBJ2-1; lacking DNA, the TRBD2 call made by TCRdb goes unchecked. The CDR3 consists of 13 residues. Germline V gene data show CDR1 as SQVTM and CDR2 as ANQGSEA. CDR3 protein: CSVAGVWDNEQFF.

The rearrangement joins TRBV7-8 to TRBJ1-6; TCRdb designates TRBD1, a call that cannot be tested without DNA. CDR3 length: 18 amino acids. Germline loops: CDR1 SGHVS, CDR2 FQNEAQ. CDR3 sequence: CASRLRTSERQKDSPLHF.

The chain has TRBV3-1 and TRBJ2-5; the TCRdb D gene call, TRBD2, has no DNA to confirm it. Germline V gives CDR1 LGHDT, CDR2 YNNKEL (reference sequence). This CDR3 contains 14 residues. CDR3 protein: CASTSGRPPETQYF.

V usage is TRBV11-2 and J usage is TRBJ2-1; as DNA is missing, the TRBD2 call by TCRdb cannot be tested. CDR3 size: 16 residues. Germline V gene sequence: CDR1 SGHAT, CDR2 FQNNGV. This CDR3 is CASSLTGLAGGNEQFF.

The chain couples TRBV6-2 or TRBV6-3 to TRBJ2-7. CDR3 length: 11 amino acids. Per germline, CDR1 MNHEY and CDR2 SVGEGT. This CDR3 is CAIRRGREQYF.

V is TRBV20-1 and J is TRBJ1-4. This CDR3 spans 13 amino acids. Germline loops: CDR1 DFQATT, CDR2 SNEGSKA (reference sequence). The CDR3 is CSARGRRNEKLFF.

V is TRBV3-1 and J is TRBJ2-2; TCRdb lists TRBD1, though no DNA is available to test this call. The germline CDR1 and CDR2 sequences are LGHDT and YNNKEL (reference sequence). The CDR3 consists of 16 residues. The CDR3 sequence is CASSNSGTTRSGELFF.

This sequence joins TRBV7-8 and TRBJ2-7; TCRdb's assignment of TRBD1 cannot be checked, as there is no DNA. Germline CDR1 and CDR2: SGHVS and FQNEAQ. The CDR3 runs to 15 residues. The CDR3 is CASSSSRQLTYEQYF.

The chain couples TRBV12-3 or TRBV12-4 to TRBJ2-3; TCRdb's assignment of TRBD2 cannot be checked, as there is no DNA. CDR3 length: 17 amino acids. CDR3 protein: CASSSGLAGVRADTQYF.

The gene calls are TRBV27 and TRBJ2-1; TCRdb's D gene call, TRBD2, goes unchecked for lack of DNA. The germline V gene encodes CDR1 MNHEY and CDR2 SMNVEV (reference sequence). The CDR3 length is 19 residues. This CDR3 reads CASSPGLAGAVRSYNEQFF.

The chain carries TRBV6-2 or TRBV6-3 and TRBJ2-7; the TCRdb D gene call, TRBD1, has no DNA to confirm it. Germline CDR1 MNHEY, CDR2 SVGEGT. The CDR3 extends over 15 amino acids. CDR3 residues: CASSYRQGIGYEQYF.

The genes are TRBV19 and TRBJ2-3; with no DNA, the TCRdb D assignment of TRBD2 cannot be verified. This CDR3 is 16 amino acids long. Looked up from germline, CDR1 is LNHDA and CDR2 is SQIVND (reference sequence). CDR3 in amino acids: CASSHRASGAPDTQYF.

The chain carries TRBV7-9 and TRBJ2-5; there is no DNA to check the TCRdb D call of TRBD1. The CDR3 consists of 15 residues. The V gene's germline CDR1 is SEHNR and CDR2 FQNEAQ (reference sequence). The CDR3 sequence: CASSFIPGESETQYF.